The entry that follows covers one T cell receptor beta chain sequence. J gave up 5 bases and V 4 bases, and 9 bases lay outside the gene matches. This CDR3 is built from 15 residues. In germline, CDR1 is SGHTA, CDR2 FQGNSA. Reverse transcription of all isolated RNA meant that expressed TCRB transcripts were sequenced. Clones were read by immunoSEQ multiplex PCR, and TCRdb kept only the in-frame ones, dropping some. The sample includes 300,000 to 400,000 clones, roughly 12% of them seen just once. The sample originates from a study of beta chain features in type 1 diabetes. What was sequenced was naive CD4+ T cells from blood. The receptor comes from a man aged 18 to 30 in good health. The gene calls are TRBV7-2 and TRBJ2-5; 8 nucleotides line up with TRBD2. This chain's CDR3 is CASSSGVAGIETQYF. Here the CDR3 DNA reads TGTGCCAGCAGCTCCGGGGTAGCGGGGATCGAGACCCAGTACTTC.